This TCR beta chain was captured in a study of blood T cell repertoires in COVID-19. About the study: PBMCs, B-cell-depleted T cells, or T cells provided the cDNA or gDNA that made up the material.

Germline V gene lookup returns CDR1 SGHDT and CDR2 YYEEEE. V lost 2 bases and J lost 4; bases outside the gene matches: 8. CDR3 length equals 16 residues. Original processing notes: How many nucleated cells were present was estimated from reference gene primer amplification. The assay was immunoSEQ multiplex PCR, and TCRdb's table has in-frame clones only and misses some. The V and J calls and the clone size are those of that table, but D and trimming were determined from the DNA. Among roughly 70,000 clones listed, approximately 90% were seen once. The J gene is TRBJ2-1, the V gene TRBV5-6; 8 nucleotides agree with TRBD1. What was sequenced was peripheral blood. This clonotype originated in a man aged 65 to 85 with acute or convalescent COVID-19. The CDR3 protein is CASSLDRQGNYNEQFF. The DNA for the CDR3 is TGTGCCAGCAGCTTAGACCGACAGGGGAATTACAATGAGCAGTTCTTC.